One sample yielded the 8 T cell receptor beta chains listed below, sequenced in a study of beta chain features in type 1 diabetes. Study results and caveats: TCRB CDR3 length was moderately but significantly reduced in all four CD4+ subsets of Type 1 diabetes patients.

The entirety of the isolated RNA underwent reverse transcription, so expressed TCRB transcripts were sequenced. Libraries were prepared by immunoSEQ multiplex PCR; TCRdb keeps only in-frame clonotypes and omits some of them. The table has 600,000 to 700,000 clones, around an eighth seen once. The antigens of these receptors remain unknown. The sequenced sample consisted of naive CD4+ T cells from blood. These receptors were taken from a man aged 18 to 30 with type 1 diabetes.

This clone was observed a few times. This chain uses TRBV5-4 with TRBJ2-5; 7 nucleotides line up with TRBD1. The CDR3 runs 15 residues. V trimming: 3 bases; J trimming: 6 bases; junction bases outside the gene matches: 11. Germline loops: CDR1 SGHNT, CDR2 YYREEE (reference sequence). This chain's CDR3 is CASSSGTVDLQTQYF. Here the CDR3 DNA reads TGTGCCAGCAGCTCGGGGACAGTGGATTTACAGACCCAGTACTTC.

The sample holds a few counts of this clone. For the CDR3, the DNA is TGTGCCAGCAGCGCTCGGGGGCCTAGCTCCTACAATGAGCAGTTCTTC. As protein: CASSARGPSSYNEQFF. The V and J genes are TRBV9 and TRBJ2-1; D is perhaps TRBD1 or TRBD2 (6 bases each). Per the germline V gene, CDR1 is SGDLS and CDR2 is YYNGEE. CDR3 size: 16 residues. Trimming took 3 bases from V and 0 from J, leaving 13 bases between them.

The rearrangement links TRBV6-5 to TRBJ1-1; D gene ambiguous. Germline lookup yields CDR1 MNHEY and CDR2 SVGAGI. V dropped 0 bases and J dropped 1 base, with 9 bases sitting between them. The CDR3 sequence is 15 residues long. CDR3 in amino acids: CASSYSRDTNTEAFF. The CDR3 DNA is TGTGCCAGCAGTTACTCGAGGGATACGAACACTGAAGCTTTCTTT.

The V call is TRBV4-1, the J call TRBJ1-5; D is ambiguous. The CDR3 covers 17 residues. Germline V gene sequence: CDR1 MGHRA, CDR2 YSYEKL. Between the trimmed V and J ends, which lost 3 bases and 0 bases, there was a span of 15 bases. CDR3 residues: CASSQPGRKDSNQPQHF. The CDR3 region has the DNA TGCGCCAGCAGCCAGCCTGGGAGGAAAGATAGCAATCAGCCCCAGCATTTT.

The chain couples TRBV19 to TRBJ2-3; 12 positions agree with TRBD1. The CDR3 has 15 amino acids. V gave up 3 bases and J gave up 4 bases; unmatched junction bases: 2. The V gene's germline CDR1 is LNHDA and CDR2 SQIVND (reference sequence). Here the CDR3 reads CASSIGTGGADTQYF. CDR3 nucleotide sequence: TGTGCCAGTAGTATCGGGACAGGGGGCGCAGATACGCAGTATTTT.

The rearrangement links TRBV6-1 to TRBJ1-1; maybe TRBD1 (6 bases). Germline V CDR1 and CDR2: MNHNS, SASEGT. V lost 5 bases and J 3 bases, leaving 13 bases between the germline ends. The CDR3 has 14 amino acids. CDR3 nucleotides: TGTGCCAGCAGTAAAAGACAGGCTGACACTGAAGCTTTCTTT. Translating gives CASSKRQADTEAFF.

This chain connects TRBV5-1 to TRBJ1-2; D gene unclear. Germline V gene sequence: CDR1 SGHRS, CDR2 YFSETQ. This CDR3 region has 14 residues. V lost 2 bases, J lost 0 bases, and 8 bases lay in between. The CDR3 region has the DNA TGCGCCAGCAGCTTTGACAAGACTAACTATGGCTACACCTTC. Residues: CASSFDKTNYGYTF.

The gene calls are TRBV30 and TRBJ2-6, with no clear D. Germline V gene lookup returns CDR1 GTSNPN and CDR2 SVGIG (reference sequence). This CDR3 comprises 13 residues. V dropped 7 bases and J dropped 7 bases, with 14 bases sitting between them. The CDR3 DNA reads TGTGCCTCGGAAAACATACACGCCAACGTCCTGACTTTC. Translating gives CASENIHANVLTF.